This T cell receptor beta chain was recovered during a study of technical replicates of blood from several donors. In germline, CDR1 is PRHDT, CDR2 FYEKMQ (reference sequence). Trimming left V 2 bases short and J 0 bases short, with 9 bases between. The CDR3 runs to 15 residues. Clones were read by immunoSEQ multiplex PCR, and TCRdb kept only the in-frame ones, dropping some. The sample carries approximately 75,000 clones, about 97% recorded once. This clone has just one count. V gene TRBV13 combines with J gene TRBJ2-3, with D possibly being TRBD2 (5 bases). Sample: T cells isolated from PBMCs. The receptor was isolated from a human donor in good health. This CDR3 is CASSLLRASTDTQYF. DNA for the CDR3: TGTGCCAGCAGCTTATTGAGGGCCAGCACAGATACGCAGTATTTT.